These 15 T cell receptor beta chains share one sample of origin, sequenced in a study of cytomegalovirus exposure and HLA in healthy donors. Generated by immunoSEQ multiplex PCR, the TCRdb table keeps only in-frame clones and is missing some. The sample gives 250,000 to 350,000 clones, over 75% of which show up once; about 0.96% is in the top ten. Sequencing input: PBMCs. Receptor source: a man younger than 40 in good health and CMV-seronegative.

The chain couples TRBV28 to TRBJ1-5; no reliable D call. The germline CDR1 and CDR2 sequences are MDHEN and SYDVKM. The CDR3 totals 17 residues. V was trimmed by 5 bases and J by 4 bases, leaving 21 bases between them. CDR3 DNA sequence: TGTGCCAGCAGTCTTCTGAGTGGGCCGAATTTTAATCAGCCCCAGCATTTT. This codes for CASSLLSGPNFNQPQHF.

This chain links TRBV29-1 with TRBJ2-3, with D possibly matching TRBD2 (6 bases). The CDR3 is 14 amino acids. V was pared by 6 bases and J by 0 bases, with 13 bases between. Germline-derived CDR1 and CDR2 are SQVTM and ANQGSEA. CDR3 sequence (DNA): TGCAGCGTCCAAGGGACTCTTAGCACAGATACGCAGTATTTT. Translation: CSVQGTLSTDTQYF.

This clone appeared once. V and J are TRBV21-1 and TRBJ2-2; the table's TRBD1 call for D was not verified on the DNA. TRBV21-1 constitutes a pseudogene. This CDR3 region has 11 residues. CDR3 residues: CASTGPGELFF. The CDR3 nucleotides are TGTGCCAGCACAGGTCCCGGGGAGCTGTTTTTT.

CDR3 DNA sequence: TGTGCCAGCAGCCAAGTGGGTTGGACAGGGGGAAATGGCTACACCTTC. It translates to CASSQVGWTGGNGYTF. This chain links TRBV4-2 with TRBJ1-2, with 10 nucleotides matching TRBD1. In germline, CDR1 is LGHNA, CDR2 YNFKEQ. The junction had 8 bases not matched to a gene; V was cut back by 1 base and J by 6 bases. The CDR3 runs to 16 residues.

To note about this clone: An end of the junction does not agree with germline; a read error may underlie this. DNA of the CDR3: TGCGTCAGCAGCCGGGACAGAACAGTAAACACTGAAGCTTTCTTT. Encoded protein: CVSSRDRTVNTEAFF. The chain carries TRBV4-3 and TRBJ1-1; 7 bases line up with TRBD1. CDR3 size: 15 residues. From germline, CDR1 is LGHNA and CDR2 YSLEER.

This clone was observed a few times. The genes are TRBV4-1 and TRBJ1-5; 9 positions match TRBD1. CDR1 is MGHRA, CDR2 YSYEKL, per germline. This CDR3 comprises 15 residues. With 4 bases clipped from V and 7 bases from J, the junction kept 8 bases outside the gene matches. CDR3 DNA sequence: TGCGCCAGCAGCCCGGGACAGGGTACTCGGCAGCCCCAGCATTTT. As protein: CASSPGQGTRQPQHF.

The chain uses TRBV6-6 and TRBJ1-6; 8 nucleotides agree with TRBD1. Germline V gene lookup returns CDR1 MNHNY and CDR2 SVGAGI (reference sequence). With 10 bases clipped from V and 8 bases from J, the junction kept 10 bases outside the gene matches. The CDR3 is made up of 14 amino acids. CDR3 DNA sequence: TGTGCCACTCTAGCCGGGACAGGATATTCACCCCTCCACTTT. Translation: CATLAGTGYSPLHF.

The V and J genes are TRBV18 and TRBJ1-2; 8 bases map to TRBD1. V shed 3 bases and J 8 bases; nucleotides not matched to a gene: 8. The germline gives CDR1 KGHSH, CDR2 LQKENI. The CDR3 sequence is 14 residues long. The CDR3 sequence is CASSPLTGDWGYTF. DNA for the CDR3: TGTGCCAGCTCACCCCTGACAGGGGATTGGGGCTACACCTTC.

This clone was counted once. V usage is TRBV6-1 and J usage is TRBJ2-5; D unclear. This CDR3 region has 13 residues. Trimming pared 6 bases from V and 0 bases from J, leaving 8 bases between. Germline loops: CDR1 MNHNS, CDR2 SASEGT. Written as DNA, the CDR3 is TGTGCCAGCAGGTTGACTTACCAAGAGACCCAGTACTTC. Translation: CASRLTYQETQYF.

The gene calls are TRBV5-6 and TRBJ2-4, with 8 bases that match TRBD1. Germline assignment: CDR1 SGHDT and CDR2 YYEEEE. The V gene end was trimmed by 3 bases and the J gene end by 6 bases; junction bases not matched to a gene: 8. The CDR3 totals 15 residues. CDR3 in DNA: TGTGCCAGCAGCTCCTTACGACAGGGGATAAACATTCAGTACTTC. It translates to CASSSLRQGINIQYF.

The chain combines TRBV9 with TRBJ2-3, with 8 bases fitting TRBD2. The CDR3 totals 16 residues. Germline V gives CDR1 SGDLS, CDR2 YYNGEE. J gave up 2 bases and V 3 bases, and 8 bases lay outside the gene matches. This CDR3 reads CASSDREGELTDTQYF. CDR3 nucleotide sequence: TGTGCCAGCAGCGATCGGGAGGGCGAGCTCACAGATACGCAGTATTTT.

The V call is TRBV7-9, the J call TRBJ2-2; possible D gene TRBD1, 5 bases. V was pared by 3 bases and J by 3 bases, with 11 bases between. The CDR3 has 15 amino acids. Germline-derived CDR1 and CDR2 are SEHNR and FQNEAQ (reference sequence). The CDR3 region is CASSLGQLDTGELFF. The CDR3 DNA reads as TGTGCCAGCAGCTTGGGGCAGTTGGACACCGGGGAGCTGTTTTTT.

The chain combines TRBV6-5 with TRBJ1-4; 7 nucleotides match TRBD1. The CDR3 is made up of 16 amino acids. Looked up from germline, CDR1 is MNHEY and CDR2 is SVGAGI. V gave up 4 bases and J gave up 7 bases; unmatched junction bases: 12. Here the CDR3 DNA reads TGTGCCAGCAGTTCCGGGGGTGGGACAGTTGCTGAAAAACTGTTTTTT. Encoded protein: CASSSGGGTVAEKLFF.

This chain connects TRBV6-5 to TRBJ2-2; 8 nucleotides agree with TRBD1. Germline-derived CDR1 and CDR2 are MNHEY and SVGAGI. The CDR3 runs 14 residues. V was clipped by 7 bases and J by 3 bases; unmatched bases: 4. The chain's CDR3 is CASTRQGHTGELFF. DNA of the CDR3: TGTGCCAGCACCCGACAGGGGCACACCGGGGAGCTGTTTTTT.

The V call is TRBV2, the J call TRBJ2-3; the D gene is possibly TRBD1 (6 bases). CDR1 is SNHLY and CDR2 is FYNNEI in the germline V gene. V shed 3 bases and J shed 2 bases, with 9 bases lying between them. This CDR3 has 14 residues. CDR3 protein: CASSDWGPTDTQYF. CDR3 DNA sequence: TGTGCCAGCAGTGATTGGGGGCCCACAGATACGCAGTATTTT.